One and the same sample provided the 5 T cell receptor beta chains below, sequenced in a study of cytomegalovirus exposure and HLA in healthy donors. The PCR contained 60 Vbeta and 13 Jbeta primers. The assay was immunoSEQ multiplex PCR, and TCRdb's table has in-frame clones only and misses some. This table holds under 200,000 clones, roughly 13% found once. Sample: PBMCs. The receptors come from a man over 45 in good health and CMV-seropositive.

This clone was found a few times. This chain's CDR3 is CASSPLGGLGGSQPQHF. The CDR3 DNA follows: TGTGCCAGTAGCCCTTTAGGGGGCTTAGGGGGAAGTCAGCCCCAGCATTTT. The chain carries TRBV19 and TRBJ1-5; 7 bases agree with TRBD1. The CDR3 consists of 17 residues. Germline CDR1 is LNHDA and CDR2 is SQIVND (reference sequence). Trimming took 6 bases from V and 6 from J; bases not matched to a gene: 17.

This rearrangement joins TRBV19 to TRBJ2-7, with 8 bases matching TRBD2. The germline CDR1 and CDR2 sequences are LNHDA and SQIVND (reference sequence). The CDR3 has 15 amino acids. The V segment lost 3 bases and the J segment 2 bases; nucleotides outside the gene matches: 6. This CDR3 reads CASSIPGGAPYEQYF. The CDR3, as DNA: TGTGCCAGTAGTATCCCGGGAGGGGCCCCCTACGAGCAGTACTTC.

This clone was observed a few times. The rearrangement uses TRBV5-1 and TRBJ1-2; D ambiguous. This CDR3 region has 13 residues. CDR1 is SGHRS and CDR2 is YFSETQ in the germline V gene. Trimming shortened V by 2 bases and J by 7 bases, and 12 bases separated the two germline ends. The CDR3 protein is CASSFSQTGGYTF. The CDR3 nucleotides read TGCGCCAGCAGCTTTAGCCAGACCGGTGGCTACACCTTC.

This clone was observed a handful of times. The V gene is TRBV4-3, the J gene TRBJ2-7; D remains ambiguous. The CDR3 is 14 amino acids. Germline V gives CDR1 LGHNA, CDR2 YSLEER. The V and J ends lost 0 bases and 0 bases respectively, with 6 bases between them. CDR3 in amino acids: CASSQDGYSYEQYF. The CDR3 DNA sequence: TGCGCCAGCAGCCAAGACGGGTACTCCTACGAGCAGTACTTC.

The table lists this clone with a few counts. This chain's CDR3 is CASSPGGQGEETQYF. CDR3 in DNA: TGTGCCAGCTCCCCTGGGGGACAGGGAGAGGAGACCCAGTACTTC. This chain joins TRBV28 and TRBJ2-5, with 9 bases fitting TRBD1. V shed 8 bases, J shed 5 bases, and the junction held 12 bases outside the gene matches. The CDR3 sequence is 15 residues long. The germline CDR1 and CDR2 sequences are MDHEN and SYDVKM.